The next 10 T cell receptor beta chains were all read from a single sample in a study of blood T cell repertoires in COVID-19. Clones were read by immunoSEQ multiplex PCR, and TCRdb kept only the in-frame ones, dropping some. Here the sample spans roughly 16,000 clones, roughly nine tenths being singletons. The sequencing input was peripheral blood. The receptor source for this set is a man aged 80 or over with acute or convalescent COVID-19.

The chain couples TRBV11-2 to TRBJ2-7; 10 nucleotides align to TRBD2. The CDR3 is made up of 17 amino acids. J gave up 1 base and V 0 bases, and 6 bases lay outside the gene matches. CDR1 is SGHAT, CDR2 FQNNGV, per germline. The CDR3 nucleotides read TGTGCCAGCAGCTTAGATGTGGGAGCGGGGGGGTCCTACGAGCAGTACTTC. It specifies CASSLDVGAGGSYEQYF.

This CDR3 is CASSLVAGGSDTQYF. The CDR3 nucleotides read TGTGCCAGCAGCTTGGTAGCGGGAGGCTCAGATACGCAGTATTTT. The chain joins TRBV7-2 to TRBJ2-3; 10 bases match TRBD2. V trimming: 3 bases; J trimming: 4 bases; junction bases outside the gene matches: 4. The CDR3 is 15 residues long. Germline assignment: CDR1 SGHTA and CDR2 FQGNSA.

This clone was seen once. The CDR3 nucleotides are TGTGCCAGTAGTGGGGGACAGGGAGACGCCCTTGGGGAAAAACTGTTTTTT. Its protein is CASSGGQGDALGEKLFF. The V gene is TRBV19, the J gene TRBJ1-4, with 9 bases that match TRBD1. CDR1 LNHDA and CDR2 SQIVND come from the germline V gene (reference sequence). The CDR3 totals 17 residues. The trim removed 5 bases at V and 8 bases at J, leaving 15 bases unmatched.

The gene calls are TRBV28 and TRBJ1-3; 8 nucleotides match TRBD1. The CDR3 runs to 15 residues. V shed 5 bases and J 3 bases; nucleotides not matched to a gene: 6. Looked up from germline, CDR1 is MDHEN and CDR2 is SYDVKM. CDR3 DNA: TGTGCCAGCAGTGGGGGACAGGCGAGTGGAAACACCATATATTTT. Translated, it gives CASSGGQASGNTIYF.

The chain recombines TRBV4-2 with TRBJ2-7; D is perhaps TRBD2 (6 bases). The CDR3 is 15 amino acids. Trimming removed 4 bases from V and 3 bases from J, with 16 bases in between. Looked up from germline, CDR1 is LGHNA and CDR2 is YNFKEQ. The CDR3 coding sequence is TGTGCCAGCAGCCTCACTCGGCAGGGAGGCTACGAGCAGTACTTC. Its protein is CASSLTRQGGYEQYF.

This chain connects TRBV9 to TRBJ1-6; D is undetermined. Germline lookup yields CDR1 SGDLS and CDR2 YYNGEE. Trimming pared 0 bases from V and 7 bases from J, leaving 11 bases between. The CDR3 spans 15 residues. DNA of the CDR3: TGTGCCAGCAGCGTAGTAGGAGGGCGGAATTCACCCCTCCACTTT. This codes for CASSVVGGRNSPLHF.

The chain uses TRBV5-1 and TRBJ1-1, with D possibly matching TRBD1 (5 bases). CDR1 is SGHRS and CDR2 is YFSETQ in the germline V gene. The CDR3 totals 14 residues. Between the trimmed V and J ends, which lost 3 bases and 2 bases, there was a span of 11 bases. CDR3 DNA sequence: TGCGCCAGCAGCTCTGGGCAGGGAAACACTGAAGCTTTCTTT. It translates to CASSSGQGNTEAFF.

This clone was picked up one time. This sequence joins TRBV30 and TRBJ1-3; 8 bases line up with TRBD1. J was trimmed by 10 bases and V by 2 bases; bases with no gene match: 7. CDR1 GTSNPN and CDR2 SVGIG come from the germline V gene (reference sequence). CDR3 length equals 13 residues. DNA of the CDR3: TGTGCCTGGAGTCTCGGGACAGGAGGGACCATATATTTT. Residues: CAWSLGTGGTIYF.

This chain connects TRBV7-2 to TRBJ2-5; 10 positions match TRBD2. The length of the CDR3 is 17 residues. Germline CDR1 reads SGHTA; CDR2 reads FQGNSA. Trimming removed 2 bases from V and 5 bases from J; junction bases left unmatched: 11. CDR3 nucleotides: TGTGCCAGCAGCTTAAGGATTAGCGGGGGGCGAGGGGAGACCCAGTACTTC. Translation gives CASSLRISGGRGETQYF.

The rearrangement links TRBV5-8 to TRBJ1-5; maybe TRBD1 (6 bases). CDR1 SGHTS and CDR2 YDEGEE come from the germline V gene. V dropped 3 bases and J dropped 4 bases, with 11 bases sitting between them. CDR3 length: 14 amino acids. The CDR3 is CASSSGTRNQPQHF. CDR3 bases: TGTGCCAGCAGCTCCGGGACACGGAATCAGCCCCAGCATTTT.